This TCR beta chain originates from a study of cytomegalovirus exposure and HLA in healthy donors. Study conclusions and caveats: Being productive about 87% or about 30% of the time was typical of most TCR beta V segments in an earlier analysis. In presence/absence analyses, roughly uniform sequencing depth across donors was assumed. What TCR beta sequences reportedly achieved was accurate prediction of HLA-A and HLA-B alleles in most subjects. Reportedly, cytomegalovirus status was diagnosed with high sensitivity and specificity.

V lost 6 bases to trimming and J lost 1 base, with 10 bases between them. CDR3 size: 12 residues. Germline loops: CDR1 SQVTM, CDR2 ANQGSEA. About this clone: The target antigen is unknown.

Primers included in the PCR were 60 Vbeta and 13 Jbeta primers. Sequencing was performed with immunoSEQ multiplex PCR; in TCRdb, only in-frame clones are kept and a portion is missing. The repertoire holds about 170,000 clones, with about three quarters as singletons. V and J are TRBV29-1 and TRBJ2-7, with D tentatively TRBD1 (6 bases). Sequenced: PBMCs. This clonotype was sampled from a woman in her forties or fifties in good health and CMV-seropositive. The CDR3 DNA is TGCAGCGTCCTCAGGGGTTCCTACGAGCAGTACTTC. Translation: CSVLRGSYEQYF.